This entry lists 3 T cell receptor beta chains sequenced from one sample in a study of cytomegalovirus exposure and HLA in healthy donors. The PCR ran on 60 Vbeta and 13 Jbeta primers. Clones were sequenced by immunoSEQ multiplex PCR, and TCRdb holds only the in-frame ones, with some missing. The sample consists of some 40,000 clones, around 58% of them appearing once. Sequencing was performed on PBMCs. These receptors originate from a man aged 60 to 69 in good health and CMV-seropositive.

The V call is TRBV4-1, the J call TRBJ1-2; the D gene is possibly TRBD1 (6 bases). The CDR3 loop spans 13 amino acids. Germline V gene lookup returns CDR1 MGHRA and CDR2 YSYEKL. The V gene lost 5 bases and the J gene lost 5 bases, with 12 bases spanning the gap. CDR3 coding DNA: TGCGCCAGCAGCTCTACTGGACAGTATGGCTACACCTTC. Residues: CASSSTGQYGYTF.

V and J are TRBV7-9 and TRBJ1-1, with D perhaps TRBD1 (5 bases). Looked up from germline, CDR1 is SEHNR and CDR2 is FQNEAQ (reference sequence). V was trimmed by 5 bases and J by 4 bases, leaving 20 bases between them. The CDR3 length is 16 residues. The CDR3 loop is CASSHQGMGGTTEAFF. Written as DNA, the CDR3 is TGTGCCAGCAGCCATCAGGGTATGGGGGGAACCACTGAAGCTTTCTTT.

V gene TRBV30 combines with J gene TRBJ1-6, with a tentative D call TRBD1 (6 bases). The CDR3 loop spans 13 amino acids. The V gene lost 7 bases and the J gene lost 5 bases, with 12 bases spanning the gap. Germline lookup yields CDR1 GTSNPN and CDR2 SVGIG (reference sequence). CDR3 DNA sequence: TGTGCCTTCCGAGGGACAAATAATTCACCCCTCCACTTT. As protein: CAFRGTNNSPLHF.